This entry describes one TCR beta chain. The target antigen is unknown. The junction departs from the called germline gene at one end, perhaps through a read error. Germline V gene sequence: CDR1 SEHNR, CDR2 FQNEAQ (reference sequence). The CDR3 runs 18 residues. These data belong to a study of molecular identifiers for immune sequencing clone quantification. Study conclusions and caveats: Clones with over 20 RNA copies captured over 97% of effector molecules but under 1% of naive ones. Barcode collisions between identical TCR molecules could shrink estimates of highly expanded clone sizes.

TCRdb analysed the PCR reads with MiXCR anew, one entry per CDR3 protein. This sample carries a few hundred thousand distinct CDR3 sequences, 24% of them seen once, and the ten largest clones take around 0.76%. What was sequenced was naive CD8+ T cells from blood, with Jurkat cell RNA spiked in. The subset is: FACS-sorted CD8+CD4-CCR7+CD45RA+ naive T cells. The source of this sequence is a human donor in good health. Some libraries in this study had Jurkat cell RNA spiked in. This sequence joins TRBV7-9 and TRBJ1-2, with no clear D. The DNA for the CDR3 is TGTGCCAGCAGCTTAGTCCGCGACGGCCGTGTCAGTCCCTATGGCCACACCTTC. This translates into CASSLVRDGRVSPYGHTF.